These 10 T cell receptor beta chains came from one sample sequenced in a study of blood T cell repertoires in COVID-19. Clones were read by immunoSEQ multiplex PCR, and TCRdb kept only the in-frame ones, dropping some. Of approximately 71,000 clones detected, roughly 85% appear once; the ten largest clones hold about 30%. Source material: peripheral blood. The receptor source for this set is a man aged 55-75 years with active or convalescent COVID-19.

The genes are TRBV9 and TRBJ2-3; maybe TRBD2 (6 bases). Per the germline V gene, CDR1 is SGDLS and CDR2 is YYNGEE. CDR3 size: 18 residues. V was pared by 0 bases and J by 1 base, with 18 bases between. CDR3 bases: TGTGCCAGCAGCGTAGTAGGGGCGGGGTCCCCGGGCACAGATACGCAGTATTTT. Translating it yields CASSVVGAGSPGTDTQYF.

The rearrangement links TRBV10-1 to TRBJ2-7; maybe TRBD1 (5 bases). CDR1 is WNHNN, CDR2 SYGVQD, per germline (reference sequence). Deletions cut 7 bases from V and 2 bases from J, with 9 bases between. The CDR3 is 12 residues long. Written as DNA, the CDR3 is TGCGCCAGCAACGGACATACCTACGAGCAGTACTTC. It yields the protein CASNGHTYEQYF.

This clone was recorded once. The rearrangement uses TRBV2 and TRBJ2-5; no definite D call. The V gene lost 5 bases and the J gene lost 3 bases, with 13 bases spanning the gap. CDR1 and CDR2 (germline): SNHLY, FYNNEI. The CDR3 length is 14 residues. In nucleotides, the CDR3 is TGTGCCAGCAGTACCTCCGGGTCCAAAGAGACCCAGTACTTC. This sequence encodes CASSTSGSKETQYF.

V is TRBV27 and J is TRBJ2-7, with D tentatively TRBD1 (5 bases). With 2 bases removed from V and 3 bases from J, the gap between germline ends came to 11 bases. The CDR3 runs 14 residues. Germline V CDR1 and CDR2: MNHEY, SMNVEV (reference sequence). The CDR3 here is CASSLRAGIYEQYF. DNA of the CDR3: TGTGCCAGCAGTTTACGGGCAGGGATCTACGAGCAGTACTTC.

The chain is built from TRBV6-5 and TRBJ2-7; the match to TRBD2 covers 7 bases. This CDR3 is 14 amino acids long. V lost 0 bases and J lost 4; bases outside the gene matches: 3. The germline V gene has CDR1 MNHEY and CDR2 SVGAGI. This CDR3 is CASSYSTSRYEQYF. As DNA, the CDR3 is TGTGCCAGCAGTTACTCGACTAGCCGGTACGAGCAGTACTTC.

The chain couples TRBV5-6 to TRBJ1-2; D not certain. Germline assignment: CDR1 SGHDT and CDR2 YYEEEE. The CDR3 consists of 16 residues. Trimming took 0 bases from V and 5 from J, leaving 17 bases between them. This chain's CDR3 is CASSLAAGNKKYGYTF. CDR3 nucleotide sequence: TGTGCCAGCAGCTTGGCGGCCGGGAACAAGAAGTATGGCTACACCTTC.

The V call is TRBV2, the J call TRBJ1-5; weak D call: TRBD1 (5 bases). The germline V gene encodes CDR1 SNHLY and CDR2 FYNNEI. Trimming removed 8 bases from V and 4 bases from J, with 12 bases in between. This CDR3 is built from 13 residues. CDR3 DNA sequence: TGTGCCAGCTGTGGACAAACTAATCAGCCCCAGCATTTT. Protein product: CASCGQTNQPQHF.

The chain carries TRBV30 and TRBJ2-3; D perhaps matches TRBD2 (5 bases). The CDR3 is 14 amino acids. The ends were cut back, 2 bases at V and 2 bases at J, with 11 bases in the middle. Germline-derived CDR1 and CDR2 are GTSNPN and SVGIG (reference sequence). This CDR3 is CAWSKRAYTDTQYF. The CDR3 nucleotides read TGTGCCTGGAGTAAGAGGGCTTACACAGATACGCAGTATTTT.

This chain links TRBV7-3 with TRBJ2-7; the D gene is possibly TRBD2 (7 bases). The CDR3 is 14 residues long. The ends were cut back, 5 bases at V and 6 bases at J, with 17 bases in the middle. CDR1 and CDR2 (germline): SGHTA, FQGTGA. CDR3 residues: CASSEQGGGSEQYF. For the CDR3, the DNA is TGTGCCAGCAGCGAACAGGGAGGGGGTAGCGAGCAGTACTTC.

This rearrangement joins TRBV27 to TRBJ1-6; 8 bases map to TRBD1. Germline V lookup: CDR1 MNHEY, CDR2 SMNVEV (reference sequence). V dropped 1 base and J dropped 8; count of bases not matched to a gene: 7. This CDR3 comprises 16 residues. The CDR3 here is CASSLLRTGTDSPLHF. Written as DNA, the CDR3 is TGTGCCAGCAGTTTATTGAGGACAGGGACGGATTCACCCCTCCACTTT.